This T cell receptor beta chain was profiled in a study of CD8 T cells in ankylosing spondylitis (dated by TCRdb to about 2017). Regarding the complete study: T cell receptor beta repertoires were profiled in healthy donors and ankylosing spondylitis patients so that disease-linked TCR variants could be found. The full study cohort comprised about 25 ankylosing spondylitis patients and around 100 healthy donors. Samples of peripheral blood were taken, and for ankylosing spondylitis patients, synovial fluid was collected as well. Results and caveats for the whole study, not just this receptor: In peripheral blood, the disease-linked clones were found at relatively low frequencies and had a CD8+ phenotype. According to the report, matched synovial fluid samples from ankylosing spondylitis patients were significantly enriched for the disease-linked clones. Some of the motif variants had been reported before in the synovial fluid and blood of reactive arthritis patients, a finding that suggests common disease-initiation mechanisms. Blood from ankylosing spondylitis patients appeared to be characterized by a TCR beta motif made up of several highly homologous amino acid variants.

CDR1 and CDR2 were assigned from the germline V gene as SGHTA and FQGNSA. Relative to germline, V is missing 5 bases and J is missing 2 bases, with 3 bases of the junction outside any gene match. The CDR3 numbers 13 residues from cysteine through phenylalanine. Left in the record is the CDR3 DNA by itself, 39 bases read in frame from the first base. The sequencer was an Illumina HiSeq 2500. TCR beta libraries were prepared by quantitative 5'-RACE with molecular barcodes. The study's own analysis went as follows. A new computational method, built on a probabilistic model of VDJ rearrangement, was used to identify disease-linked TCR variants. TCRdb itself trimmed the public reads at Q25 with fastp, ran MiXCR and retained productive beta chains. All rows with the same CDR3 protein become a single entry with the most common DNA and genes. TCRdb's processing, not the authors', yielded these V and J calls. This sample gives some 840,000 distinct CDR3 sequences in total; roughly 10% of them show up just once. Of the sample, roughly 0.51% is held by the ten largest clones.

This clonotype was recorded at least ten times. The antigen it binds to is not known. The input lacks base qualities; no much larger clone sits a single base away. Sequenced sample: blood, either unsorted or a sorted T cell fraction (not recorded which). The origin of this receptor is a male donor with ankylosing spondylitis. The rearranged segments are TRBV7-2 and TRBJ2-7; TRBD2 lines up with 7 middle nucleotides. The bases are TGTGCCAGCAGCCGGACTAGAACCTACGAGCAGTACTTC. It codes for CASSRTRTYEQYF.